This record covers a single T cell receptor beta chain. CDR3 length equals 16 residues. Trimming pared 0 bases from V and 1 base from J, leaving 10 bases between. Germline V CDR1 and CDR2: SGHKS, YYEKEE (reference sequence). The sample originates from a study of blood T cell repertoires in COVID-19. Study in general: Samples came from the United States, Italy and Spain, spanning acute and convalescent COVID-19. The analysed material was cDNA or gDNA that came from T cells, B-cell-depleted T cells, or PBMCs.

A Seattle source enrolled patients during active infection and followed them longitudinally. Only in-frame clones appear in the TCRdb table, and some are missing; sequencing was by immunoSEQ multiplex PCR. This table has roughly 120,000 clones, more than 90% appearing once. The sequence was obtained from a man between 60 and 75 years old with COVID-19, enrolled during active disease. The chain uses TRBV5-5 and TRBJ2-2; TRBD1 might be the D (6 bases). Sequencing used peripheral blood. The CDR3 sequence is CASSLEQGENTGELFF. The CDR3 DNA reads TGTGCCAGCAGCTTGGAACAGGGAGAGAACACCGGGGAGCTGTTTTTT.